What follows are 27 T cell receptor beta chains derived from one specimen sequenced in a study of cytomegalovirus exposure and HLA in healthy donors. Primers for the PCR totalled 60 Vbeta and 13 Jbeta. Using immunoSEQ multiplex PCR, the repertoire was profiled, and TCRdb retains in-frame clones only, with some absent. Recorded for this sample: about 110,000 clones. The specimen sequenced was PBMCs. The receptors here all came from a man in his fifties in good health and CMV-seronegative.

The chain couples TRBV19 to TRBJ1-1; 7 positions match TRBD1. After removal of 7 bases from V and 4 bases from J, the junction contained 6 bases not matched to a gene. The CDR3 is 13 residues long. CDR1 LNHDA and CDR2 SQIVND come from the germline V gene (reference sequence). The CDR3 DNA reads as TGTGCCAGTATCAACCCAGGGGGCACTGAAGCTTTCTTT. The encoded protein is CASINPGGTEAFF.

This chain connects TRBV7-9 to TRBJ1-1; possibly TRBD1 for D (5 bases). Germline lookup yields CDR1 SEHNR and CDR2 FQNEAQ (reference sequence). CDR3 length: 13 amino acids. The V end was cut by 1 base, the J end by 5 bases, with 8 bases between. The CDR3 reads CASSLDGGTEAFF. The CDR3 region has the DNA TGTGCCAGCAGCTTAGATGGGGGGACTGAAGCTTTCTTT.

The chain employs TRBV18 and TRBJ2-7; 8 nucleotides match TRBD1. The V segment lost 5 bases and the J segment 6 bases; nucleotides outside the gene matches: 6. CDR1 is KGHSH, CDR2 LQKENI, per germline. The CDR3 runs to 13 residues. DNA for the CDR3: TGTGCCAGCTCAGCGGACAGGGCGGTCGAGCAGTACTTC. Protein: CASSADRAVEQYF.

The gene calls are TRBV9 and TRBJ2-1; D unresolved. The germline gives CDR1 SGDLS, CDR2 YYNGEE. CDR3 length: 16 residues. V was cut by 0 bases and J by 7 bases, with 17 bases left in between. In nucleotides, the CDR3 is TGTGCCAGCAGCGTAGTTGGCGGAAGATATAGTAATGAGCAGTTCTTC. Amino acids: CASSVVGGRYSNEQFF.

V gene TRBV27 combines with J gene TRBJ2-7, with D possibly TRBD2 on 6 matching bases. CDR1 is MNHEY, CDR2 SMNVEV, per germline (reference sequence). Trimming took 3 bases from V and 4 from J, leaving 10 bases between them. The CDR3 covers 13 residues. The CDR3 DNA reads as TGTGCCAGCAGTTTGGCGGGGCCGTACGAGCAGTACTTC. This sequence encodes CASSLAGPYEQYF.

V is TRBV7-2 and J is TRBJ2-3, with D possibly being TRBD1 (5 bases). Trimming pared 3 bases from V and 4 bases from J, leaving 14 bases between. The CDR3 covers 15 residues. Germline V gene sequence: CDR1 SGHTA, CDR2 FQGNSA. CDR3 sequence: CASSFQSQGPDTQYF. The CDR3 DNA reads as TGTGCCAGCAGCTTTCAATCTCAGGGTCCAGATACGCAGTATTTT.

The chain employs TRBV7-8 and TRBJ1-1; tentative D call: TRBD1 (6 bases). The germline gives CDR1 SGHVS, CDR2 FQNEAQ. V was shortened by 2 bases and J by 4 bases, with 14 bases between the two germline ends. The CDR3 consists of 15 residues. CDR3 sequence reads: CASSLNRDSGTEAFF. In DNA form, the CDR3 reads TGTGCCAGCAGCTTAAACAGGGATTCGGGCACTGAAGCTTTCTTT.

The rearrangement links TRBV4-3 to TRBJ1-1; a possible D gene is TRBD1 (5 bases). The germline CDR1 and CDR2 sequences are LGHNA and YSLEER. V shed 3 bases and J shed 1 base, with 15 bases lying between them. This CDR3 is 16 amino acids long. The CDR3 loop reads CASSHVYGGTNTEAFF. Written as DNA, the CDR3 is TGCGCCAGCAGCCACGTATACGGGGGGACGAACACTGAAGCTTTCTTT.

Regarding this clone: The sample contains more than one DNA sequence encoding this CDR3. V gene TRBV7-2 combines with J gene TRBJ1-5; TRBD1 matches at 7 bases. J was trimmed by 5 bases and V by 5 bases; bases with no gene match: 3. This CDR3 spans 13 amino acids. CDR1 SGHTA and CDR2 FQGNSA come from the germline V gene. The CDR3 region is CASSRQGDQPQHF. The CDR3 DNA reads as TGTGCCAGCAGCCGACAGGGAGATCAGCCCCAGCATTTT.

The rearrangement links TRBV7-3 to TRBJ2-1; 7 positions agree with TRBD2. The CDR3 covers 14 residues. CDR1 SGHTA and CDR2 FQGTGA come from the germline V gene. V lost 1 base to trimming and J lost 6 bases; unmatched junction nucleotides: 3. CDR3: CASSLMTSSNEQFF. CDR3 nucleotides: TGTGCCAGCAGCTTAATGACTAGCAGCAATGAGCAGTTCTTC.

The J gene is TRBJ1-4, the V gene TRBV5-1; D not resolved. Trimming took off 5 bases at V and 8 bases at J, with 13 bases between the two ends. The CDR3 has 13 residues. Germline loops: CDR1 SGHRS, CDR2 YFSETQ. The DNA of the CDR3 is TGCGCCAGCAGAGCCCCCTCGGGGGAAAAACTGTTTTTT. This codes for CASRAPSGEKLFF.

This chain connects TRBV18 to TRBJ2-5; the D gene is possibly TRBD2 (6 bases). V gave up 4 bases and J gave up 5 bases, with 14 bases separating them. The germline V gene encodes CDR1 KGHSH and CDR2 LQKENI. The CDR3 covers 14 residues. The CDR3 DNA follows: TGTGCCAGCTCACGGAACAGCGGGTCGGAGACCCAGTACTTC. It specifies CASSRNSGSETQYF.

The genes are TRBV5-1 and TRBJ1-6; no clear D. This CDR3 comprises 15 residues. The V gene lost 0 bases and the J gene lost 9 bases, with 13 bases spanning the gap. Germline V CDR1 and CDR2: SGHRS, YFSETQ. CDR3 nucleotides: TGCGCCAGCAGCTTGGACTCCCGGGTGGTTTCACCCCTCCACTTT. Translated: CASSLDSRVVSPLHF.

The chain has TRBV6-6 and TRBJ2-7; 10 positions agree with TRBD2. With V trimmed by 7 bases and J by 5 bases, 5 bases remained unmatched. This CDR3 spans 13 amino acids. Germline V gene sequence: CDR1 MNHNY, CDR2 SVGAGI (reference sequence). Here the CDR3 reads CASIGTSADEQYF. The DNA of the CDR3 is TGTGCCAGCATAGGGACTAGCGCGGACGAGCAGTACTTC.

The chain couples TRBV4-2 to TRBJ1-2; D unresolved. The CDR3 totals 15 residues. V lost 0 bases to trimming and J lost 2 bases, with 10 bases between them. Per germline, CDR1 LGHNA and CDR2 YNFKEQ. The CDR3 is CASSQDAGNNYGYTF. The CDR3 bases are TGTGCCAGCAGCCAAGATGCGGGGAACAACTATGGCTACACCTTC.

The DNA for the CDR3 is TGTGCCAGCACCGATCAGGGGTCTGGGGCCAACGTCCTGACTTTC. Translating gives CASTDQGSGANVLTF. This chain connects TRBV6-1 to TRBJ2-6; tentatively, D is TRBD1 (6 bases). Germline V gives CDR1 MNHNS, CDR2 SASEGT. V shed 7 bases and J shed 1 base, with 11 bases lying between them. This CDR3 region has 15 residues.

The V and J genes are TRBV19 and TRBJ1-6; 9 nucleotides match TRBD1. J was trimmed by 7 bases and V by 4 bases; bases with no gene match: 5. Germline CDR1 is LNHDA and CDR2 is SQIVND (reference sequence). CDR3 length: 15 residues. CDR3 sequence: CASSTSTGGNSPLHF. In DNA, the CDR3 is TGTGCCAGTAGTACCTCGACAGGGGGGAATTCACCCCTCCACTTT.

The chain joins TRBV5-1 to TRBJ1-1; D is unresolved. The V end was cut by 2 bases, the J end by 1 base, with 9 bases between. The CDR3 is 14 amino acids. Germline loops: CDR1 SGHRS, CDR2 YFSETQ. Here the CDR3 reads CASSLGSPNTEAFF. In DNA form, the CDR3 reads TGCGCCAGCAGCTTAGGTAGCCCGAACACTGAAGCTTTCTTT.

The V call is TRBV4-3, the J call TRBJ1-1; D is unclear. Germline V CDR1 and CDR2: LGHNA, YSLEER. The CDR3 contains 12 residues. The V and J ends lost 4 bases and 6 bases respectively, with 9 bases between them. In DNA form, the CDR3 reads TGCGCCAGCAGCCTCCGAGGCGCTGAAGCTTTCTTT. Its translation is CASSLRGAEAFF.

The chain carries TRBV5-6 and TRBJ2-5; D remains ambiguous. The CDR3 has 13 amino acids. V was clipped by 0 bases and J by 5 bases, with 8 bases between them. Germline V gene lookup returns CDR1 SGHDT and CDR2 YYEEEE. CDR3 sequence reads: CASSLEMRETQYF. The CDR3 nucleotides read TGTGCCAGCAGCTTGGAGATGCGGGAGACCCAGTACTTC.

The rearrangement uses TRBV5-1 and TRBJ2-1, with a weak D call TRBD1 (5 bases). V shed 6 bases and J shed 7 bases, with 17 bases lying between them. This CDR3 region has 14 residues. Germline CDR1 SGHRS, CDR2 YFSETQ. CDR3 DNA: TGCGCCAGCAAGCTGGACAACGGGCCAAATGAGCAGTTCTTC. Translated, it gives CASKLDNGPNEQFF.

The chain links TRBV5-8 to TRBJ2-7, with D perhaps TRBD1 (7 bases). The CDR3 length is 14 residues. Germline CDR1 and CDR2: SGHTS and YDEGEE. V gave up 4 bases and J gave up 3 bases, with 14 bases separating them. The CDR3 sequence is CASSGGTDFYEQYF. CDR3 sequence (DNA): TGTGCCAGCAGCGGGGGGACAGATTTCTACGAGCAGTACTTC.

V gene TRBV18 combines with J gene TRBJ2-5, with 9 bases matching TRBD1. The germline V gene encodes CDR1 KGHSH and CDR2 LQKENI. Trimming removed 4 bases from V and 4 bases from J; junction bases left unmatched: 7. The CDR3 extends over 15 amino acids. Here the CDR3 reads CASSLPGQGRETQYF. CDR3 DNA sequence: TGTGCCAGCTCACTCCCGGGACAGGGTCGAGAGACCCAGTACTTC.

The V call is TRBV13, the J call TRBJ2-5; 8 bases are shared with TRBD1. From germline, CDR1 is PRHDT and CDR2 FYEKMQ (reference sequence). V was clipped by 6 bases and J by 5 bases; unmatched bases: 8. The CDR3 covers 14 residues. The DNA of the CDR3 is TGTGCCAGCAGACCATGGACAGGGCAGGAGACCCAGTACTTC. Its protein is CASRPWTGQETQYF.

The chain uses TRBV29-1 and TRBJ2-1; TRBD1 is a possible D gene (6 bases). With 2 bases removed from V and 8 bases from J, the gap between germline ends came to 10 bases. CDR1 and CDR2 (germline): SQVTM, ANQGSEA. The CDR3 has 12 residues. The CDR3 coding sequence is TGCAGCGTTGAATCAGGGGAAGATGAGCAGTTCTTC. Protein: CSVESGEDEQFF.

V usage is TRBV13 and J usage is TRBJ1-1, with D perhaps TRBD1 (5 bases). The germline gives CDR1 PRHDT, CDR2 FYEKMQ (reference sequence). Trimming cost V 5 bases and J 7 bases, with 11 bases left between them. This CDR3 contains 12 residues. The CDR3 bases are TGTGCCAGCAGCCGGGTGCAGGGTGAAGCTTTCTTT. Amino acid sequence: CASSRVQGEAFF.

The chain combines TRBV27 with TRBJ2-2; D may be TRBD2 (6 bases). The CDR3 loop spans 17 amino acids. The V end was cut by 2 bases, the J end by 2 bases, with 15 bases between. Looked up from germline, CDR1 is MNHEY and CDR2 is SMNVEV (reference sequence). CDR3 protein: CASSLIAGTYNTGELFF. CDR3 sequence (DNA): TGTGCCAGCAGTTTAATCGCGGGGACTTATAACACCGGGGAGCTGTTTTTT.